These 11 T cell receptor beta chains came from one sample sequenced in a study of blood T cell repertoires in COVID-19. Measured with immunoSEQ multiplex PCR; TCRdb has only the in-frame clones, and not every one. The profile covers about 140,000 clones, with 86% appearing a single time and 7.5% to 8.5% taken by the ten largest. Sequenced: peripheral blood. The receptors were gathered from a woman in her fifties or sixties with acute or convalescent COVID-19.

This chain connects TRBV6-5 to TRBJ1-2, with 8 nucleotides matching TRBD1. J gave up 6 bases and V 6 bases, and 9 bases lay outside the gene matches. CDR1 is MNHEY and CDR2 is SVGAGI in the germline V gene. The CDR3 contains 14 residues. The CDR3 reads CASRHDRGQHGYTF. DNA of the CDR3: TGTGCCAGCAGACATGACAGGGGCCAGCATGGCTACACCTTC.

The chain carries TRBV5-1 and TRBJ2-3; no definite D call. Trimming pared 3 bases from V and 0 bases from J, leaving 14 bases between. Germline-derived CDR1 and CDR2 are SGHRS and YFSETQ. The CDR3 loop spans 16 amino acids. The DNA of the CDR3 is TGCGCCAGCAGCTCCCAAGCGTTAACTAGCACAGATACGCAGTATTTT. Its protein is CASSSQALTSTDTQYF.

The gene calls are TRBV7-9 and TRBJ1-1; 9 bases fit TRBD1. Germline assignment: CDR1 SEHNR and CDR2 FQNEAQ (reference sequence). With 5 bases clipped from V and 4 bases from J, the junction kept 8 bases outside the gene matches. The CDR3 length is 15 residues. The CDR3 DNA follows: TGTGCCAGCAGCATGTCCGGGACAGGGCCCACTGAAGCTTTCTTT. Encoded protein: CASSMSGTGPTEAFF.

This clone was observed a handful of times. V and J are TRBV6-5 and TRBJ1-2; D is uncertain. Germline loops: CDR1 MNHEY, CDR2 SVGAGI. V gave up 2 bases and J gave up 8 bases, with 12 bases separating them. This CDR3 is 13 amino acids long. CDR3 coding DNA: TGTGCCAGCAGTTACAGAGGGTCCGGCGGCTACACCTTC. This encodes CASSYRGSGGYTF.

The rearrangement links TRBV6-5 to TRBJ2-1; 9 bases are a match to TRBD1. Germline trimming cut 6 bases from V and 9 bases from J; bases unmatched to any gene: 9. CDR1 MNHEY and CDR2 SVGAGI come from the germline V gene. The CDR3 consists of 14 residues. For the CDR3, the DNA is TGTGCCAGCAGGCGCACAGGGGGCCAAGGTGAGCAGTTCTTC. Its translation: CASRRTGGQGEQFF.

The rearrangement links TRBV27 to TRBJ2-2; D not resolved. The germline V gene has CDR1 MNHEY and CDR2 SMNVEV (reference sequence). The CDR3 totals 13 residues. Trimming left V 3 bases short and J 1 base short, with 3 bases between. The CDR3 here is CASSFRNTGELFF. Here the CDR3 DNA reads TGTGCCAGCAGTTTCCGGAACACCGGGGAGCTGTTTTTT.

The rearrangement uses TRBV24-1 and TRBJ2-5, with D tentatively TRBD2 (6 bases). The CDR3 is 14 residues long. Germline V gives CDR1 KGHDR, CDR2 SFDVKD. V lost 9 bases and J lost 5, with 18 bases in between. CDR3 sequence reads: CATFNTAEGETQYF. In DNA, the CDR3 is TGTGCCACCTTTAATACGGCGGAGGGGGAGACCCAGTACTTC.

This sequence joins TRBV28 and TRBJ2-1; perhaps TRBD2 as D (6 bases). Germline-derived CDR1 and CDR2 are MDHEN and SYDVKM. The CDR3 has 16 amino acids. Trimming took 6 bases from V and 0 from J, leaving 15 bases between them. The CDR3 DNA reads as TGTGCCAGCAGGCTTGGAGGGGCTAGCTCCTACAATGAGCAGTTCTTC. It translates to CASRLGGASSYNEQFF. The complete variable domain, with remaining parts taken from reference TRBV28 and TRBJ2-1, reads DVKVTQSSRYLVKRTGEKVFLECVQDMDHENMFWYRQDPGLGLRLIYFSYDVKMKEKGDIPEGYSVSREKKERFSLILESASTNQTSMYLCASRLGGASSYNEQFFGPGTRLTVL.

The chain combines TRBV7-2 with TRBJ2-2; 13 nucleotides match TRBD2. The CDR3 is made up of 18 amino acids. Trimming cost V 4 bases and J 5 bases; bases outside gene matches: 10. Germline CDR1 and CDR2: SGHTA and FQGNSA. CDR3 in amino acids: CASSYRTSGGPRTGELFF. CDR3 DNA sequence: TGTGCCAGCAGCTACCGGACTAGCGGGGGCCCGAGGACCGGGGAGCTGTTTTTT.

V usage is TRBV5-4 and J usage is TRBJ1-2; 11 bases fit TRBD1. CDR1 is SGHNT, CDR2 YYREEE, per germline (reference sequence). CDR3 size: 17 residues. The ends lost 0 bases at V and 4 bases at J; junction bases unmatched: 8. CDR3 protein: CASSLGTGGARGYGYTF. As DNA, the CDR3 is TGTGCCAGCAGCTTGGGGACAGGGGGCGCTCGGGGCTATGGCTACACCTTC.

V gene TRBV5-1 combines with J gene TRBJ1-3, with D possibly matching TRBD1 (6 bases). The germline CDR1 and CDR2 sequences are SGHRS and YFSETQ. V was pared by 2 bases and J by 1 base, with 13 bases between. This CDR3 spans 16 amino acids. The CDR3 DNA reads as TGCGCCAGCAGCTTACAGACAGGACTGTCTGGAAACACCATATATTTT. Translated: CASSLQTGLSGNTIYF.